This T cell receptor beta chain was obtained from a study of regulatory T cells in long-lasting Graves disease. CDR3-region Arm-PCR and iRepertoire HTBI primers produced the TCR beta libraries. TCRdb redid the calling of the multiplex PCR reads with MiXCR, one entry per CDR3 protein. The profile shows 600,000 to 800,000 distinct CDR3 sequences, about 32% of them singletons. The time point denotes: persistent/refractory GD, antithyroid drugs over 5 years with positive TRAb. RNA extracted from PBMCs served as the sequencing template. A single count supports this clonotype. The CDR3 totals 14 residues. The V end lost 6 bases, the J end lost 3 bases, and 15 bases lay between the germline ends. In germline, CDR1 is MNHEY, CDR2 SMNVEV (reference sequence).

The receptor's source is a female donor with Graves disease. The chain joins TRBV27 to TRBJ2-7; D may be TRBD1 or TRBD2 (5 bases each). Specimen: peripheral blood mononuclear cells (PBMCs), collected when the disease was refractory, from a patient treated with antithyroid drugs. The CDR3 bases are TGTGCCAGCAGCGGCATGGGGGAATTCTACGAGCAGTACTTC. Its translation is CASSGMGEFYEQYF.